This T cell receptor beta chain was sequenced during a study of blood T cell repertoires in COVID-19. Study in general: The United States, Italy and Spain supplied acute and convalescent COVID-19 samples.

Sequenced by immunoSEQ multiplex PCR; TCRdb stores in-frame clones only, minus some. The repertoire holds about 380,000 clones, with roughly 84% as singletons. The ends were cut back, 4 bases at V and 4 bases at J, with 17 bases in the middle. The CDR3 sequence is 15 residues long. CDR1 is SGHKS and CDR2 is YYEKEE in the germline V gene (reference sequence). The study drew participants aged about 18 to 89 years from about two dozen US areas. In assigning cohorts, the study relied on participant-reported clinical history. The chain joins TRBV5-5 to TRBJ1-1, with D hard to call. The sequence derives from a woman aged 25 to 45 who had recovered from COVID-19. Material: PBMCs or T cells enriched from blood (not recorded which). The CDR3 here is CASSTTRARGTEAFF. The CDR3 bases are TGTGCCAGCAGCACTACGAGGGCGAGAGGCACTGAAGCTTTCTTT. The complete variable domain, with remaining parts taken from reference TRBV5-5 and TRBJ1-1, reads DAGVTQSPTHLIKTRGQQVTLRCSPISGHKSVSWYQQVLGQGPQFIFQYYEKEERGRGNFPDRFSARQFPNYSSELNVNALLLGDSALYLCASSTTRARGTEAFFGQGTRLTVV.